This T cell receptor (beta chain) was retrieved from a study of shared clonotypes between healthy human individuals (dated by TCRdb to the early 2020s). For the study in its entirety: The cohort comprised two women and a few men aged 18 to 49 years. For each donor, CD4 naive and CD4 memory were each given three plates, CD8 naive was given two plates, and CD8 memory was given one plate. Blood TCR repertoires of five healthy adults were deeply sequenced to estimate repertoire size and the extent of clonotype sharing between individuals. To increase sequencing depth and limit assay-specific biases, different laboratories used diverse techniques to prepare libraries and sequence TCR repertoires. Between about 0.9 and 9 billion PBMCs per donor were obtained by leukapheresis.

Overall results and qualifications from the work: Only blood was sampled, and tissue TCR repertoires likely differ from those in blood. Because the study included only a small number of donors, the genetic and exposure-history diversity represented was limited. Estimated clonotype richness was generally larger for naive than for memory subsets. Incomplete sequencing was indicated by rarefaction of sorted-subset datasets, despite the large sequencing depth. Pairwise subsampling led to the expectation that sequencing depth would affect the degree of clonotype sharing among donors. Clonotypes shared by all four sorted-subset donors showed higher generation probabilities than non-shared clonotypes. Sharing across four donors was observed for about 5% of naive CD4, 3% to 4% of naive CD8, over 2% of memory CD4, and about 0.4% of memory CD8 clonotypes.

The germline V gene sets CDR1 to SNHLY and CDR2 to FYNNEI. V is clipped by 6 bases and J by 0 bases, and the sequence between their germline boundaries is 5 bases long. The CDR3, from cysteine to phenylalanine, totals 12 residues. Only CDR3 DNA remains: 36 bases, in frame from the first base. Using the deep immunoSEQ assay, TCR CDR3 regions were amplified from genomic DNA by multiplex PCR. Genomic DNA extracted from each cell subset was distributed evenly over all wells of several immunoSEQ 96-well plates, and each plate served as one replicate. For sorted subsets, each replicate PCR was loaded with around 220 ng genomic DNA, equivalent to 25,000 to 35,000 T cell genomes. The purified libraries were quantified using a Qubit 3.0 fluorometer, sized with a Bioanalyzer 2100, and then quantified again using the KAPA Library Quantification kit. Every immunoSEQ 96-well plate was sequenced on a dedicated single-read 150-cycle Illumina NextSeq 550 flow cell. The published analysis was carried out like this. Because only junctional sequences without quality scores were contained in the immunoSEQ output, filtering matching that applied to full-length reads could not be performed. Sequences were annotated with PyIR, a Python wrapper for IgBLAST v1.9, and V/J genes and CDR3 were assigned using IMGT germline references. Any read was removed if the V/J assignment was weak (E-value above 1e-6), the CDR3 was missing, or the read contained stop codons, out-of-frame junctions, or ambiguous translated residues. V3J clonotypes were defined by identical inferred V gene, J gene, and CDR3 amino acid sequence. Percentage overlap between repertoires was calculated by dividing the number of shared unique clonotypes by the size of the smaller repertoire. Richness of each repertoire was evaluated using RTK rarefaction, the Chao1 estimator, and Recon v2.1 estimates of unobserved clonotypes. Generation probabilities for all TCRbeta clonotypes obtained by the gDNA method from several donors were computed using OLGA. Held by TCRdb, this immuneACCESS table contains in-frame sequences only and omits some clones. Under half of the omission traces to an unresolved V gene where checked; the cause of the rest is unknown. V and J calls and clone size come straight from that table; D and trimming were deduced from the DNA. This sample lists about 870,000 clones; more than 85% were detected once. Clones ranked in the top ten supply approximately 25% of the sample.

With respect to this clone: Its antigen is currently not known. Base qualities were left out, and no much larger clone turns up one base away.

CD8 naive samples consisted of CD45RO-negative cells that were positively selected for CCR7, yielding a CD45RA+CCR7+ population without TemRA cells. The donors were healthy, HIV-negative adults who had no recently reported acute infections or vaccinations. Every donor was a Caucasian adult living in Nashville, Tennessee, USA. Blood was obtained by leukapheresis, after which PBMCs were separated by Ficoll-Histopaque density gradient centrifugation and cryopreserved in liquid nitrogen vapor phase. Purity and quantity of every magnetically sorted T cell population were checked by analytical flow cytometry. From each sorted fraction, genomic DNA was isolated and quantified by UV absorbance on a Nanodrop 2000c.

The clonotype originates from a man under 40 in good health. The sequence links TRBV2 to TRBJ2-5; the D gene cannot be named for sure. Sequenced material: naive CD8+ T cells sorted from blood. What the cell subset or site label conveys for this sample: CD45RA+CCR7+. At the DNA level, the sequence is TGTGCCAGCAGCCTTTACCAAGAGACCCAGTACTTC. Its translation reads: CASSLYQETQYF. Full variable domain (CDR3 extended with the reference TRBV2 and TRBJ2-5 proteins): EPEVTQTPSHQVTQMGQEVILRCVPISNHLYFYWYRQILGQKVEFLVSFYNNEISEKSEIFDDQFSVERPDGSNFTLKIRSTKLEDSAMYFCASSLYQETQYFGPGTRLLVL.